These T cell receptor beta chains were read from a single sample in a study of blood T cell repertoires in COVID-19. TCRdb's table, derived via immunoSEQ multiplex PCR, lists solely in-frame clones and lacks some. Of approximately 18,000 clones in the sample, about 81% were seen once. Sequenced input: peripheral blood. The origin of the receptors is a man aged 60 to 69 with acute or convalescent COVID-19. CDR3s leave out the opening cysteine and the closing phenylalanine or tryptophan.

J gene: TRBJ1-2
V gene: TRBV5-1
CDR3 protein: ASRAFYRGTNYGYT

J gene: TRBJ2-1
V gene: TRBV7-3
CDR3 protein: ASSSNAGAGEQF

J gene: TRBJ1-2
V gene: TRBV7-2
CDR3 protein: ASSLEKGGVYGGYT

J gene: TRBJ1-1
V gene: TRBV29-1
CDR3 protein: SAARENTEAF

J gene: TRBJ2-2
V gene: TRBV27
CDR3 protein: ASSLTRDRYPGELF

J gene: TRBJ2-3
V gene: TRBV5-1
CDR3 protein: ASSTGQGADTQY

J gene: TRBJ1-2
V gene: TRBV5-5
CDR3 protein: ASSHDSSYGYT

J gene: TRBJ2-6
V gene: TRBV7-3
CDR3 protein: ASSRLVGPSGANVLT

J gene: TRBJ1-1
V gene: TRBV6-6
CDR3 protein: ASRGRTRNTEAF

J gene: TRBJ1-2
V gene: TRBV2
CDR3 protein: ASRTQGNQGYT

J gene: TRBJ1-2
V gene: TRBV6-1
CDR3 protein: ASIERRGNYGYT

J gene: TRBJ1-6
V gene: TRBV7-9
CDR3 protein: ASSLDRQGGSPLH

J gene: TRBJ2-5
V gene: TRBV6-5
CDR3 protein: ASSYSGAGLETQY

J gene: TRBJ1-4
V gene: TRBV28
CDR3 protein: ASKQGTAGLQLF

J gene: TRBJ2-2
V gene: TRBV15
CDR3 protein: ATRWRASTGELF

J gene: TRBJ1-1
V gene: TRBV29-1
CDR3 protein: SVVSGSGGTEAF

J gene: TRBJ2-1
V gene: TRBV6-2/TRBV6-3
CDR3 protein: ASSYEVGGSGNEQF

J gene: TRBJ1-2
V gene: TRBV19
CDR3 protein: ASSYRDRYGYT

J gene: TRBJ2-3
V gene: TRBV5-6
CDR3 protein: ASSNTGTGTDTQY

J gene: TRBJ2-3
V gene: TRBV5-5
CDR3 protein: ASSIDKDTQY

J gene: TRBJ2-7
V gene: TRBV5-1
CDR3 protein: ASSLAGGYYEQY

J gene: TRBJ2-7
V gene: TRBV5-1
CDR3 protein: ASSVAGVAYEQY

J gene: TRBJ2-7
V gene: TRBV27
CDR3 protein: ASSPSPGHSSYEQY

J gene: TRBJ2-1
V gene: TRBV29-1
CDR3 protein: SALPGRRDEQF

J gene: TRBJ1-4
V gene: TRBV28
CDR3 protein: ASSSLPTATNEKLF

J gene: TRBJ1-1
V gene: TRBV12-3/TRBV12-4
CDR3 protein: ASGTGVDEAF

J gene: TRBJ2-2
V gene: TRBV5-1
CDR3 protein: ASSFGTLNTGELF

J gene: TRBJ1-3
V gene: TRBV29-1
CDR3 protein: SVELRSGGSGNTIY

J gene: TRBJ1-2
V gene: TRBV5-4
CDR3 protein: ASSLAGGSEGGYT

J gene: TRBJ2-7
V gene: TRBV6-5
CDR3 protein: ASSLGTAYYEQY

J gene: TRBJ2-7
V gene: TRBV19
CDR3 protein: ASSIHPEAYEQY

J gene: TRBJ1-4
V gene: TRBV27
CDR3 protein: ASSSPGQRLF

J gene: TRBJ2-5
V gene: TRBV5-1
CDR3 protein: ASSLAAQETQY

J gene: TRBJ1-1
V gene: TRBV6-5
CDR3 protein: ASSYSRRFTEAF

J gene: TRBJ1-5
V gene: TRBV19
CDR3 protein: ASSIGIFNQPQH

J gene: TRBJ1-5
V gene: TRBV5-6
CDR3 protein: ASSLGTADNQPQH

J gene: TRBJ1-5
V gene: TRBV18
CDR3 protein: ASSPGPGYSNQPQH

J gene: TRBJ1-2
V gene: TRBV19
CDR3 protein: ATARDRGNYGYT

J gene: TRBJ1-1
V gene: TRBV18
CDR3 protein: ASSPPGGTRNTEAF

J gene: TRBJ1-4
V gene: TRBV5-6
CDR3 protein: ASSLAGVSEKLF

J gene: TRBJ1-3
V gene: TRBV9
CDR3 protein: ASSPLQGGTGNTIY

J gene: TRBJ2-4
V gene: TRBV19
CDR3 protein: ASNPGEGIQY

J gene: TRBJ1-2
V gene: TRBV7-3
CDR3 protein: ASSLRAVNGYT

J gene: TRBJ1-4
V gene: TRBV19
CDR3 protein: ASSIGTAYEKLF